The sequence of this TCR beta chain was determined in a study of T cell repertoires in cytomegalovirus infection. Study-wide points: CMV carriers with the relevant HLA were identified by cumulative public TCR beta family frequency.

MiXCR, run by TCRdb on the reads, gives a single entry per CDR3 protein. There are under 350,000 distinct CDR3 sequences in the sample; 9.5% occur only once, and over 3.5% lies in the top ten. Trimming shortened V by 5 bases and J by 3 bases, and 8 bases separated the two germline ends. This CDR3 region has 12 residues. This clonotype was picked up a small number of times. No antigen is known for it. The rearrangement joins TRBV12-3 or TRBV12-4 to TRBJ2-7, with D maybe TRBD1 (5 bases). The sequence came from a human donor in good health (CMV status not recorded). Some clones in this sample may be carry-over from other donors' samples. Sequences were obtained from PBMCs. CDR3 sequence reads: CASSRGRYEQYF. The DNA of the CDR3 is TGTGCCAGCAGTAGGGGTCGCTACGAGCAGTACTTC.